This is a list of T cell receptor beta chains from one sample in a study of T cells after yellow fever vaccination. TCRdb re-called the 5' RACE reads with MiXCR, one entry per CDR3 protein. This sample has 65,000 to 90,000 distinct CDR3 sequences; about an eighth occur once, and the top ten carry about 26%. The material sequenced was CD8+ T cells not binding an NS4B(214-222) dextramer, sorted from PBMCs, taken 21 days after the first yellow fever vaccination. The receptors were gathered from a man between 18 and 29 years old who received the YFV17D yellow fever vaccine. Both conserved end residues are part of each CDR3. A D gene is named only where the DNA matches it firmly. Not every row has a clone size; where given, it reads once, few, many or a size class.

v_gene	j_gene	abundance	d_gene	CDR3aa	CDR3nt
TRBV6-6	TRBJ1-1	.	TRBD1	CASSSGGVAEAFF	TGTGCCAGCAGTTCAGGGGGAGTCGCTGAAGCTTTCTTT
TRBV20-1	TRBJ2-3	few	.	CSATYRETDTQYF	TGCAGTGCAACCTACAGGGAGACAGATACGCAGTATTTT
TRBV4-1	TRBJ1-3	few	.	CASSQEGRDGNTIYF	TGCGCCAGCAGCCAAGAGGGTCGAGATGGAAACACCATATATTTT
TRBV6-2/TRBV6-3	TRBJ1-1	few	TRBD1	CASSYDRGQTEAFF	TGTGCCAGCAGTTACGACAGGGGGCAAACTGAAGCTTTCTTT
TRBV7-2	TRBJ2-3	.	TRBD1	CASSFSGNRGEDTQYF	TGTGCCAGCAGCTTTAGTGGTAACAGGGGTGAAGATACGCAGTATTTT
TRBV7-8	TRBJ1-5	many	.	CASSHINYSPNQPQHF	TGTGCCAGCAGCCATATTAACTATAGCCCCAATCAGCCCCAGCATTTT
TRBV20-1	TRBJ2-1	.	TRBD2	CSARDGGGKAKYNEQFF	TGCAGTGCTAGGGACGGCGGGGGGAAAGCCAAATACAATGAGCAGTTCTTC
TRBV29-1	TRBJ2-7	.	.	CSVGGWESSYEQYF	TGCAGCGTGGGGGGATGGGAGAGCTCCTACGAGCAGTACTTC
TRBV6-1	TRBJ1-2	few	.	CASSALGAPINYGYTF	TGTGCCAGCAGTGCCCTAGGGGCACCAATTAACTATGGCTACACCTTC
TRBV12-3/TRBV12-4	TRBJ2-2	few	.	CASSYMVPGELFF	TGTGCCAGCAGTTACATGGTTCCCGGGGAGCTGTTTTTT
TRBV20-1	TRBJ1-5	few	.	CSASPGEGPYHSQHF	TGCAGTGCTAGCCCCGGTGAGGGCCCCTATCATTCCCAGCATTTT
TRBV7-2	TRBJ2-2	.	TRBD2	CASSPGGIGELFF	TGTGCCAGCAGCCCGGGGGGGATCGGGGAGCTGTTTTTT
TRBV4-3	TRBJ2-5	few	TRBD1	CASSQDGTGVLETQYF	TGCGCCAGCAGCCAAGACGGGACAGGGGTCCTAGAGACCCAGTACTTC
TRBV5-1	TRBJ2-7	.	.	CASSLTRTEQYF	TGCGCCAGCAGCTTGACCAGGACCGAGCAGTACTTC
TRBV2	TRBJ1-5	few	.	CASSDLSTAQVYSNQPQHF	TGTGCCAGCAGTGATCTATCGACAGCGCAGGTCTATAGCAATCAGCCCCAGCATTTT
TRBV6-1	TRBJ2-1	many	TRBD2	CASSDGAGDYNEQFF	TGTGCCAGCAGTGACGGGGCGGGGGACTACAATGAGCAGTTCTTC
TRBV29-1	TRBJ1-2	.	TRBD1	CSVPVGQGYPSF	TGCAGCGTGCCTGTGGGACAGGGATACCCATCCTTC
TRBV4-3	TRBJ2-1	many	.	CASSQTPQGTYNEQFF	TGCGCCAGCAGCCAGACCCCGCAGGGTACCTACAATGAGCAGTTCTTC
TRBV24-1	TRBJ1-1	few	.	CATRAGPNTEAFF	TGTGCCACCAGAGCAGGGCCGAACACTGAAGCTTTCTTT
TRBV7-3	TRBJ2-3	few	TRBD2	CASSPTGGADTQYF	TGTGCCAGCAGCCCGACGGGGGGTGCAGATACGCAGTATTTT
TRBV27	TRBJ2-1	few	TRBD2	CASSSGGVWNEQFF	TGTGCCAGCAGTTCGGGGGGAGTGTGGAATGAGCAGTTCTTC
TRBV7-9	TRBJ1-2	.	.	CASSSGPSYGYTF	TGTGCCAGCAGCTCGGGCCCCTCCTATGGCTACACCTTC
TRBV20-1	TRBJ2-5	few	TRBD2	CSARVGGETQYF	TGCAGTGCTAGAGTCGGGGGGGAGACCCAGTACTTC
TRBV6-1	TRBJ2-2	.	TRBD2	CASRAGTTPTGELFF	TGTGCAAGTCGTGCCGGGACTACCCCCACCGGGGAGCTGTTTTTT
TRBV6-5	TRBJ2-7	.	.	CASSYTVTNEQYF	TGTGCCAGCAGTTACACGGTTACCAACGAGCAGTACTTC
TRBV7-9	TRBJ1-1	few	.	CASSLGRANTEAFF	TGTGCCAGCAGCTTAGGTCGGGCGAACACTGAAGCTTTCTTT
TRBV12-3/TRBV12-4	TRBJ2-3	few	TRBD1	CASSFLGGQEIDTQYF	TGTGCCAGCAGTTTTTTAGGGGGACAGGAAATAGATACGCAGTATTTT
TRBV4-1	TRBJ2-3	few	.	CASSQGRPLADTQYF	TGCGCCAGCAGCCAGGGACGCCCTCTCGCAGATACGCAGTATTTT
TRBV6-5	TRBJ1-2	.	.	CASSYSSGNYGYTF	TGTGCCAGCAGTTACTCGTCAGGCAACTATGGCTACACCTTC
TRBV7-3	TRBJ1-1	few	.	CASSLHTNTEAFF	TGTGCCAGCAGCTTGCATACGAACACTGAAGCTTTCTTT
TRBV28	TRBJ1-5	.	.	CASSFLGGINQPQHF	TGTGCCAGCAGTTTTTTGGGAGGGATCAATCAGCCCCAGCATTTT
TRBV29-1	TRBJ2-1	.	TRBD2	CSVESSGYNEQFF	TGCAGCGTTGAGTCTAGCGGCTACAATGAGCAGTTCTTC
TRBV9	TRBJ2-1	.	TRBD1	CASTTGLTYNEQFF	TGTGCCAGCACGACAGGGCTTACCTACAATGAGCAGTTCTTC
TRBV27	TRBJ2-3	.	TRBD2	CASGKTSGGADTQYF	TGTGCCAGCGGAAAAACTAGCGGGGGCGCAGATACGCAGTATTTT
TRBV28	TRBJ2-4	.	.	CASSYELLAKNIQYF	TGTGCCAGCAGTTACGAGTTGCTAGCCAAAAACATTCAGTACTTC
TRBV12-3/TRBV12-4	TRBJ2-3	.	TRBD1	CASSMTGLMIADTQYF	TGTGCCAGCAGTATGACAGGGTTAATGATAGCGGATACGCAGTATTTT
TRBV5-1	TRBJ2-3	.	.	CASREDSTDTQYF	TGCGCCAGCAGGGAAGACAGCACAGATACGCAGTATTTT
TRBV6-5	TRBJ1-2	.	.	CASSWTENYGYTF	TGTGCCAGCAGTTGGACGGAAAACTATGGCTACACCTTC
TRBV6-2/TRBV6-3	TRBJ2-1	.	TRBD2	CASSAGIERGASNEQFF	TGTGCCAGCAGTGCCGGAATTGAGCGGGGGGCGTCCAATGAGCAGTTCTTC
TRBV7-9	TRBJ2-1	.	.	CASSYGLNNEQFF	TGTGCCAGCAGCTACGGACTTAACAATGAGCAGTTCTTC
TRBV4-3	TRBJ2-1	.	.	CASSQSTTGDWRFF	TGCGCCAGCAGCCAATCTACCACAGGGGACTGGCGGTTCTTC
TRBV29-1	TRBJ2-3	few	TRBD1	CSVEDGWTGGVTDTQYF	TGCAGCGTTGAAGACGGGTGGACAGGGGGGGTGACAGATACGCAGTATTTT